This T cell receptor (beta chain) was sequenced in a study of OX40 agonist ivuxolimab in advanced cancers. There are a few counts of this clone. Clones were sequenced by immunoSEQ multiplex PCR, and TCRdb holds only the in-frame ones, with some missing. Among about 14,000 clones listed, about 81% were seen once. With baseline, cycle 4 day 1, and cycle 7 day 1 as timepoints, blood was sampled. This CDR3 is built from 17 residues. With 4 bases removed from V and 2 bases from J, the gap between germline ends came to 20 bases. Germline CDR1 reads SGHTA; CDR2 reads FQGNSA. The gene calls are TRBV7-2 and TRBJ1-1; possible D gene TRBD1, 5 bases. The TCR was taken from an adult with an advanced solid tumor such as melanoma, head and neck, liver or kidney cancer. The sequencing here drew on CD4+ or CD8+ T cells sorted from blood, taken in a trial of the OX40 agonist ivuxolimab. CDR3 bases: TGTGCCAGCAGCTCATTAACCCCGGGACGGGGAAACACTGAAGCTTTCTTT. Translation: CASSSLTPGRGNTEAFF.